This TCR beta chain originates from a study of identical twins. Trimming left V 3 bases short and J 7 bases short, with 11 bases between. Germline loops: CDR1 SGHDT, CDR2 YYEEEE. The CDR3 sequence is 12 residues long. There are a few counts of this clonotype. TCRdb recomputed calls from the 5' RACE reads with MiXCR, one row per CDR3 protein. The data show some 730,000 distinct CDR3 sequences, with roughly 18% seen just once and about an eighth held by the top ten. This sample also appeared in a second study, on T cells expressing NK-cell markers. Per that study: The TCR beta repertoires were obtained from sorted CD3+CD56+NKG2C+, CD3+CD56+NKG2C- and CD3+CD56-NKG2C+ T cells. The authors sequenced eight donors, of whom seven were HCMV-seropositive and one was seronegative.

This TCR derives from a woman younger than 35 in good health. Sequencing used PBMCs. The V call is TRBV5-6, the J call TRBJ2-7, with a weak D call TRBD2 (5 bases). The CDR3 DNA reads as TGTGCCAGCAGCTCGGGGATTCGGGAGCAGTACTTC. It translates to CASSSGIREQYF.